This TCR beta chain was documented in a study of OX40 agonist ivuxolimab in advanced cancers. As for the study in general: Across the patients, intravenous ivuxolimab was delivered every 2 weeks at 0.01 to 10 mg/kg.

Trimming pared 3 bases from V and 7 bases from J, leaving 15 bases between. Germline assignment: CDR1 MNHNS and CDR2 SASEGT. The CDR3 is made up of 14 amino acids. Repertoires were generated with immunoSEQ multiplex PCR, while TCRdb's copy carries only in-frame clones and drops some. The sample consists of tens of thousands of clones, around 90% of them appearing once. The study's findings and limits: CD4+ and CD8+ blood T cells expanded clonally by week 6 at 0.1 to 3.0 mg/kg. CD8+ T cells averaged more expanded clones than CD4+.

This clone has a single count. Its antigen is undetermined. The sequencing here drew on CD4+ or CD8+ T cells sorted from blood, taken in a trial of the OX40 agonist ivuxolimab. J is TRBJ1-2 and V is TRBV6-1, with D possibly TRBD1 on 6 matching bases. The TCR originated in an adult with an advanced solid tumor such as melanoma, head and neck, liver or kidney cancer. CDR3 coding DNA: TGTGCCAGCAGTGACTGGGGGGCCCGGGGTGGCTACACCTTC. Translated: CASSDWGARGGYTF.